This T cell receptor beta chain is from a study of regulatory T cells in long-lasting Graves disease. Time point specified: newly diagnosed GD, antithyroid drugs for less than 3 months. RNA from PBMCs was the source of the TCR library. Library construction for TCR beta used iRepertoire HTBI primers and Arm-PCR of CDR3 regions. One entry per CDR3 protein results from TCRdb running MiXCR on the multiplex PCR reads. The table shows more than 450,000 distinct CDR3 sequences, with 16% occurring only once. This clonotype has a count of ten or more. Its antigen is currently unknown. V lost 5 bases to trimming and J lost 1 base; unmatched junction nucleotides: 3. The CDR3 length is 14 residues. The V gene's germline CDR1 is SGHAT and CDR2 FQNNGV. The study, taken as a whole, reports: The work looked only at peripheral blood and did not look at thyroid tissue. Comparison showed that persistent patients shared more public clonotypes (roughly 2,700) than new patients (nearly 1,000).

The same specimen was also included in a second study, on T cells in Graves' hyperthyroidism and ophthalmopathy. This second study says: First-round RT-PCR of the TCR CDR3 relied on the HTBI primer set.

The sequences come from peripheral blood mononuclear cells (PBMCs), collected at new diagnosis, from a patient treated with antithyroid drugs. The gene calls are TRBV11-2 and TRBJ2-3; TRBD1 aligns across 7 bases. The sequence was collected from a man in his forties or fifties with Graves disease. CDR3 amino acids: CASSPDRGTDTQYF. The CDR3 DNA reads TGTGCCAGCAGCCCCGACAGGGGCACAGATACGCAGTATTTT.